This T cell receptor (beta chain) was sequenced during a study of response to subunit inactivated influenza vaccine. MiXCR was run by TCRdb on the RT-PCR reads, yielding one entry per CDR3 protein. The data hold 550,000 to 800,000 distinct CDR3 sequences, with roughly 14% observed a single time. This CDR3 has 16 amino acids. Per the germline V gene, CDR1 is SGHTA and CDR2 is FQGNSA. Trimming pared 3 bases from V and 3 bases from J, leaving 17 bases between. Findings of the study overall: Only a handful of new T cells, the authors suggested, are recruited with each seasonal influenza vaccination.

Regarding this clonotype: No antigen is known for it.

This sequence joins TRBV7-2 and TRBJ1-2; tentative D call: TRBD1 (6 bases). This specimen was PBMCs from blood, taken 11 to 12 days after vaccination. The TCR originated in a man aged 50 or older who received an inactivated influenza vaccine. The chain's CDR3 is CASSLGGTLGDYGYTF. The CDR3 DNA is TGTGCCAGCAGCTTGGGGGGGACACTGGGGGACTATGGCTACACCTTC.